Each of the 8 T cell receptor beta chains below was sequenced from the same sample in a study of Ad26.COV2.S vaccination and SARS-CoV-2 variants. The repertoire was sequenced with immunoSEQ multiplex PCR; TCRdb's copy has only in-frame clones and lacks some. This table holds about 420,000 clones, approximately 88% found once. The sample's treatment: around 19 received Ad26.COV2.S at low or high dose, single or two shots; roughly five received placebo; per-sample allocation not given. Specimens were obtained on day 63 following the first vaccine or placebo injection. Sample: peripheral blood, taken in a trial of Ad26.COV2.S vaccine versus placebo. These receptors originate from a person between 18 and 60 years old who received the Ad26.COV2.S COVID-19 vaccine or a placebo.

The J gene is TRBJ2-3, the V gene TRBV6-1; 7 positions match TRBD1. This CDR3 comprises 15 residues. Germline values: CDR1 MNHNS, CDR2 SASEGT. After removal of 5 bases from V and 10 bases from J, the junction contained 15 bases not matched to a gene. As DNA, the CDR3 is TGTGCCAGCAGTTCCGACAGGGTTTCCTTCGAAGCGCAGTATTTT. This translates into CASSSDRVSFEAQYF.

The rearrangement joins TRBV14 to TRBJ2-2; D might be TRBD2 (5 bases). Germline CDR1 reads SGHDN; CDR2 reads FVKESK. The V and J ends lost 4 bases and 7 bases respectively, with 7 bases between them. CDR3 length: 12 residues. The CDR3 protein is CASSLAGGELFF. DNA for the CDR3: TGTGCCAGCAGCCTGGCGGGCGGGGAGCTGTTTTTT. The full variable domain, its missing parts supplied by reference TRBV14 and TRBJ2-2, is EAGVTQFPSHSVIEKGQTVTLRCDPISGHDNLYWYRRVMGKEIKFLLHFVKESKQDESGMPNNRFLAERTGGTYSTLKVQPAELEDSGVYFCASSLAGGELFFGEGSRLTVL.

The V and J genes are TRBV3-1 (or the pseudogene TRBV3-2) and TRBJ2-2; 8 bases line up with TRBD2. Trimming cost V 4 bases and J 3 bases; bases outside gene matches: 10. Germline values: CDR1 LGHDT, CDR2 YNNKEL (reference sequence). CDR3 length equals 17 residues. CDR3 DNA: TGTGCCAGCAGCCCGGACTATAGCGGGGCGGACACCGGGGAGCTGTTTTTT. This gives the protein CASSPDYSGADTGELFF.

The CDR3 loop reads CASRETGMSYGYTF. In DNA, the CDR3 is TGTGCCAGCAGGGAGACAGGGATGAGCTATGGCTACACCTTC. V gene TRBV6-5 combines with J gene TRBJ1-2; 7 bases are shared with TRBD1. Germline CDR1 MNHEY, CDR2 SVGAGI. J gave up 4 bases and V 6 bases, and 8 bases lay outside the gene matches. CDR3 length: 14 residues.

The genes are TRBV6-6 and TRBJ2-1, with D maybe TRBD1 (5 bases). The length of the CDR3 is 15 residues. V was pared by 1 base and J by 7 bases, with 14 bases between. In germline, CDR1 is MNHNY, CDR2 SVGAGI (reference sequence). In DNA form, the CDR3 reads TGTGCCAGCAGTTACTTTGGGGAAGGGGTGAATGAGCAGTTCTTC. Its translation: CASSYFGEGVNEQFF.

This chain uses TRBV28 with TRBJ1-6; 11 positions agree with TRBD1. The trim removed 2 bases at V and 9 bases at J, leaving 9 bases unmatched. Germline V gives CDR1 MDHEN, CDR2 SYDVKM. The CDR3 is 17 amino acids. Here the CDR3 reads CASSLRTGGVIGSPLHF. In nucleotides, the CDR3 is TGTGCCAGCAGTTTACGGACAGGGGGCGTAATAGGTTCACCCCTCCACTTT.

This clone has just one count. The chain carries TRBV9 and TRBJ2-7; D remains unclear. CDR3 size: 12 residues. V lost 3 bases to trimming and J lost 5 bases, with 9 bases between them. CDR1 is SGDLS, CDR2 YYNGEE, per germline. CDR3 loop: CASSDPANEQYF. The CDR3 DNA is TGTGCCAGCAGCGACCCAGCCAACGAGCAGTACTTC.

The chain is built from TRBV27 and TRBJ1-2; D perhaps matches TRBD1 (5 bases). V lost 0 bases and J 4 bases, leaving 9 bases between the germline ends. Germline values: CDR1 MNHEY, CDR2 SMNVEV (reference sequence). The length of the CDR3 is 14 residues. As DNA, the CDR3 is TGTGCCAGCAGTTTATCAGGGGAGGTCTATGGCTACACCTTC. Its protein product is CASSLSGEVYGYTF.